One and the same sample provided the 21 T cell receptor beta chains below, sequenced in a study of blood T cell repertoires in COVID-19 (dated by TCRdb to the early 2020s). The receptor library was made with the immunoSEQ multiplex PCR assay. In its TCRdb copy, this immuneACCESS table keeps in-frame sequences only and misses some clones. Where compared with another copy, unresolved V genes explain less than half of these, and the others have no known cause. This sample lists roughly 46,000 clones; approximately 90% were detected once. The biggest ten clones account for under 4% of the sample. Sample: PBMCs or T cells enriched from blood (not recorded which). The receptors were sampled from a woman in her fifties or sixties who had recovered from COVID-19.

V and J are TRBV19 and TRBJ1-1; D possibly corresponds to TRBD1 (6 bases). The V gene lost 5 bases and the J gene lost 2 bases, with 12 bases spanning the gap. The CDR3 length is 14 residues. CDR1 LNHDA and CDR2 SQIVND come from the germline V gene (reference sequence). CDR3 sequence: CASSDRRSNTEAFF. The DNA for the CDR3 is TGTGCCAGTAGTGACAGGAGATCTAACACTGAAGCTTTCTTT.

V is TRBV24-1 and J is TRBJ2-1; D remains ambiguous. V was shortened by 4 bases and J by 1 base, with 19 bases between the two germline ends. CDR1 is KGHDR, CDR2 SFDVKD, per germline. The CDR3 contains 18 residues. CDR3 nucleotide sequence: TGTGCCACCAGTGACCCTAACGACGGGTTCTGGTCCTACAATGAGCAGTTCTTC. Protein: CATSDPNDGFWSYNEQFF.

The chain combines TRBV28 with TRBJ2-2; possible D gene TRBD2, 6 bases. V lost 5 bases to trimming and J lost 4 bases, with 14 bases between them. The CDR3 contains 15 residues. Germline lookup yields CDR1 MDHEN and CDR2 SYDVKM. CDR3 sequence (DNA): TGTGCCAGCAGTAACTGGCGGGGTGTCACCGGGGAGCTGTTTTTT. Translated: CASSNWRGVTGELFF.

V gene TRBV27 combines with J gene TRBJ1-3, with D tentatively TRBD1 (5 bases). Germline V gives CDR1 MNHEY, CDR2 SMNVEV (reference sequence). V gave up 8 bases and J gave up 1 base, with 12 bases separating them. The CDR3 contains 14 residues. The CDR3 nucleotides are TGTGCCAGCTCCTCCCAGGGATCTGGAAACACCATATATTTT. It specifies CASSSQGSGNTIYF.

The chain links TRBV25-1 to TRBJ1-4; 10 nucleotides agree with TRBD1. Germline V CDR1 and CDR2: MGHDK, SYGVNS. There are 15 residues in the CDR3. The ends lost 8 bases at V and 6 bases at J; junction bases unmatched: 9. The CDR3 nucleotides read TGTGCCAGCTCGATAGGCGGGACAGGGGATGAAAAACTGTTTTTT. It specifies CASSIGGTGDEKLFF.

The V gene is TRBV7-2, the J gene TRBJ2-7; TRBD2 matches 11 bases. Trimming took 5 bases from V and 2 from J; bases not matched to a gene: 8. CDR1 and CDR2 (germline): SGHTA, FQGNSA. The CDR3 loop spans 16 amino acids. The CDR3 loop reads CASSRTSGPSTYEQYF. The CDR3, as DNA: TGTGCCAGCAGCCGGACTAGCGGGCCCTCTACCTACGAGCAGTACTTC.

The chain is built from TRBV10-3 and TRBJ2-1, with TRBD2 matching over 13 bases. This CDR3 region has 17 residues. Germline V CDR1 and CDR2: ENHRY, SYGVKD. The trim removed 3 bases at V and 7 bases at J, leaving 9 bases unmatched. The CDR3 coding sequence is TGTGCCATCAGTGATTCCACTAGCGGGGGGGCCTTGAATGAGCAGTTCTTC. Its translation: CAISDSTSGGALNEQFF.

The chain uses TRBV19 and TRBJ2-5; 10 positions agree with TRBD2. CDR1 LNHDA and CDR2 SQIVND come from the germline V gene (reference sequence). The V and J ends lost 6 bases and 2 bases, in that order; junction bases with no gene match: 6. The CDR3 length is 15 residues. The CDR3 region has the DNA TGTGCCAGTAGACCTAGCGGGAGACTACAAGAGACCCAGTACTTC. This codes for CASRPSGRLQETQYF.

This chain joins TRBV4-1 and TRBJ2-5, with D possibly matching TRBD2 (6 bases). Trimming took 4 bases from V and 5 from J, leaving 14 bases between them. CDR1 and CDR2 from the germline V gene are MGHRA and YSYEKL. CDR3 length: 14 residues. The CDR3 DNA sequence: TGCGCCAGCAGCCTATCGGGAGACTGGGAGACCCAGTACTTC. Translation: CASSLSGDWETQYF.

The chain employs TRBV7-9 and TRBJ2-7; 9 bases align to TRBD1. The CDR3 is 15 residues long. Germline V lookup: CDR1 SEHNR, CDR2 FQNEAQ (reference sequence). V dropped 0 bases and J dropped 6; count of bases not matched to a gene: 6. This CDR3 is CASSLAGTGLSEQYF. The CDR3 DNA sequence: TGTGCCAGCAGCTTAGCGGGGACAGGGTTAAGCGAGCAGTACTTC.

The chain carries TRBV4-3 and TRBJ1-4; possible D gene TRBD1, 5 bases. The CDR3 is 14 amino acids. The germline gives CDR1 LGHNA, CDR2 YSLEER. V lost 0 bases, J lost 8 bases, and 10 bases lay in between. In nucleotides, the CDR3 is TGCGCCAGCAGCCAAGAATGGGAGGGGGAAAAACTGTTTTTT. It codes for CASSQEWEGEKLFF.

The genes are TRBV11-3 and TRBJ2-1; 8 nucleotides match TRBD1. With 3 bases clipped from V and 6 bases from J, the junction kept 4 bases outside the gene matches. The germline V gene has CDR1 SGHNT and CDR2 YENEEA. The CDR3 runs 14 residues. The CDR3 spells CASSLGTGPNEQFF. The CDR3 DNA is TGTGCCAGCAGCTTGGGGACAGGTCCCAATGAGCAGTTCTTC.

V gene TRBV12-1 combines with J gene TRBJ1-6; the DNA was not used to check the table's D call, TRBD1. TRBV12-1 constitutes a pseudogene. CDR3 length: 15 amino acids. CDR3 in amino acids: CASSVTGFYNSPLHF. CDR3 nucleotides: TGTGCCAGCAGCGTTACAGGGTTTTATAATTCACCCCTCCACTTT.

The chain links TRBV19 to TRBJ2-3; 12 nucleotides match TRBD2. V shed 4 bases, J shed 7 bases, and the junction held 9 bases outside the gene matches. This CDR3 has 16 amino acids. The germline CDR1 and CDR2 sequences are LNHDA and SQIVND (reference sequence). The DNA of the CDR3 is TGTGCCAGTAGTACAACTAGCGGGGGGACTTCGAATACGCAGTATTTT. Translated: CASSTTSGGTSNTQYF.

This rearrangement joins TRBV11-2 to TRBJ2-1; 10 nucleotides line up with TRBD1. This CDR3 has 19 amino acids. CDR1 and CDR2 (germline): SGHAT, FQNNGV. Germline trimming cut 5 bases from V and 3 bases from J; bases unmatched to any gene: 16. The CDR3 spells CASSAPGQGLAGGYNEQFF. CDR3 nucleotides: TGTGCCAGCAGCGCCCCGGGACAGGGGTTGGCGGGAGGCTACAATGAGCAGTTCTTC. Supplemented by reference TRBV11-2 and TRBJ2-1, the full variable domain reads EAGVAQSPRYKIIEKRQSVAFWCNPISGHATLYWYQQILGQGPKLLIQFQNNGVVDDSQLPKDRFSAERLKGVDSTLKIQPAKLEDSAVYLCASSAPGQGLAGGYNEQFFGPGTRLTVL.

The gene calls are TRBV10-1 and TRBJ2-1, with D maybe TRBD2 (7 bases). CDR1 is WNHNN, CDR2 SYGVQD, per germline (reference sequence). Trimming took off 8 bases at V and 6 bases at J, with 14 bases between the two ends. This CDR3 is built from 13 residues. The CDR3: CASQGGTINEQFF. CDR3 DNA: TGCGCCAGCCAAGGGGGGACTATCAATGAGCAGTTCTTC.

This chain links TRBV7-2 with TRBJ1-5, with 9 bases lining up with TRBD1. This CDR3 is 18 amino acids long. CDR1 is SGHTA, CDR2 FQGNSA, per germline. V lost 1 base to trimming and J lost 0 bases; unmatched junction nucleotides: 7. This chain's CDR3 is CASSLGTGGVFSNQPQHF. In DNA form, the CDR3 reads TGTGCCAGCAGCTTAGGCACAGGGGGCGTTTTTAGCAATCAGCCCCAGCATTTT.

The CDR3 here is CASSLQRHPIPLEQYF. The DNA of the CDR3 is TGTGCCAGCAGTTTACAGCGGCACCCTATCCCCCTTGAGCAGTACTTC. The gene calls are TRBV27 and TRBJ2-7; tentatively, D is TRBD2 (5 bases). Germline V gene lookup returns CDR1 MNHEY and CDR2 SMNVEV (reference sequence). This CDR3 is 16 amino acids long. The ends were cut back, 2 bases at V and 7 bases at J, with 21 bases in the middle.

This CDR3 is CASSADREDWETQYF. CDR3 DNA: TGTGCCAGCAGCGCGGACAGGGAAGATTGGGAGACCCAGTACTTC. This chain connects TRBV7-6 to TRBJ2-5, with 8 bases identical to TRBD1. V trimming: 5 bases; J trimming: 5 bases; junction bases outside the gene matches: 10. The CDR3 sequence is 15 residues long. Germline CDR1 and CDR2: SGHVS and FNYEAQ.

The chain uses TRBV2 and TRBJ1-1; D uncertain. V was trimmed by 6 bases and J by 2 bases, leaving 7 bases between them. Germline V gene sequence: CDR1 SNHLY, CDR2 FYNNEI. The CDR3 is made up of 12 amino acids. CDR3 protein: CASRKSNTEAFF. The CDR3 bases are TGTGCCAGCAGGAAGAGTAACACTGAAGCTTTCTTT.

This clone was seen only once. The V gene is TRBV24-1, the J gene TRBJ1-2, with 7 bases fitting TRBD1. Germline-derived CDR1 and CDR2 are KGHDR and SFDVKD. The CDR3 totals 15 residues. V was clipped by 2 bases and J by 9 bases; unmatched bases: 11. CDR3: CATSDSPTGRESYTF. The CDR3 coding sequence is TGTGCCACCAGTGATTCCCCGACAGGGCGGGAAAGCTACACCTTC.